The 31 T cell receptor beta chains below come from one sample, sequenced in a study of T cell repertoires in cytomegalovirus infection. TCRdb used MiXCR to reprocess the reads, holding one entry per CDR3 protein. The profile shows fewer than 300,000 distinct CDR3 sequences, about a quarter of them singletons. The material sequenced was PBMCs. These receptors were obtained from a human donor in good health (CMV status not recorded). Some clones in this sample may be carry-over from other donors' samples.

The chain carries TRBV20-1 and TRBJ1-4; no clear D gene. CDR3 length: 15 residues. Germline V lookup: CDR1 DFQATT, CDR2 SNEGSKA (reference sequence). Trimming took 2 bases from V and 4 from J, leaving 14 bases between them. CDR3 sequence: CSARTVFGVNEKLFF. The CDR3, as DNA: TGCAGTGCTAGAACAGTGTTTGGGGTTAATGAAAAACTGTTTTTT.

In its sample, this clonotype was seen many times. The rearrangement links TRBV7-6 to TRBJ2-1; 12 positions agree with TRBD2. The CDR3 runs to 16 residues. Trimming removed 5 bases from V and 7 bases from J; junction bases left unmatched: 9. The V gene's germline CDR1 is SGHVS and CDR2 FNYEAQ. This CDR3 is CASSLTSGSRGNEQFF. In nucleotides, the CDR3 is TGTGCCAGCAGCCTGACTAGCGGGAGTCGGGGGAATGAGCAGTTCTTC.

This clonotype was found a few times. The gene calls are TRBV6-2 or TRBV6-3 and TRBJ1-5, with D perhaps TRBD1 (5 bases). Deletions cut 8 bases from V and 7 bases from J, with 18 bases between. The CDR3 runs 14 residues. Germline V gives CDR1 MNHEY, CDR2 SVGEGT. The CDR3 here is CASGGGDQRQPQHF. For the CDR3, the DNA is TGTGCCAGCGGGGGGGGGGACCAGAGGCAGCCCCAGCATTTT.

This clonotype has at least ten counts. CDR3 loop: CASSSTPNTEAFF. The CDR3 nucleotides are TGTGCCAGCAGCTCTACACCCAACACTGAAGCTTTCTTT. The chain employs TRBV7-2 and TRBJ1-1; D unclear. V was clipped by 4 bases and J by 2 bases, with 8 bases between them. This CDR3 has 13 amino acids. CDR1 is SGHTA and CDR2 is FQGNSA in the germline V gene.

The chain has TRBV2 and TRBJ2-1, with D maybe TRBD1 (6 bases). The CDR3 has 13 amino acids. Germline assignment: CDR1 SNHLY and CDR2 FYNNEI. V lost 8 bases, J lost 6 bases, and 14 bases lay in between. CDR3 residues: CASRQRTVNEQFF. CDR3 coding DNA: TGTGCCAGCCGCCAAAGGACAGTCAATGAGCAGTTCTTC.

This clonotype was observed at least ten times. The chain links TRBV7-2 to TRBJ1-6; 7 positions agree with TRBD1. There are 15 residues in the CDR3. Germline CDR1 is SGHTA and CDR2 is FQGNSA. Losses at the gene ends were 2 bases for V and 7 bases for J; bases not matched to a gene: 5. The CDR3 nucleotides read TGTGCCAGCAGCTTATACGGACAGGAAAATTCACCCCTCCACTTT. Protein product: CASSLYGQENSPLHF.

The chain is built from TRBV20-1 and TRBJ2-7, with TRBD2 identical over 9 bases. The CDR3 contains 16 residues. CDR1 is DFQATT, CDR2 SNEGSKA, per germline (reference sequence). Trimming took 0 bases from V and 3 from J; bases not matched to a gene: 9. The CDR3 DNA is TGCAGTGCTAGAGATTGGAAAACTAGCGGGCGCTACGAGCAGTACTTC. Translated, it gives CSARDWKTSGRYEQYF.

This chain joins TRBV29-1 and TRBJ2-7, with D maybe TRBD2 (5 bases). Germline CDR1 and CDR2: SQVTM and ANQGSEA. V was clipped by 4 bases and J by 5 bases, with 9 bases between them. The CDR3 extends over 11 amino acids. The CDR3 DNA reads as TGCAGCGTTGGGGTCGGGGACGAGCAGTACTTC. Translation: CSVGVGDEQYF.

The chain is built from TRBV28 and TRBJ2-1, with a weak D call TRBD2 (5 bases). Germline lookup yields CDR1 MDHEN and CDR2 SYDVKM. The CDR3 sequence is 16 residues long. Trimming pared 5 bases from V and 4 bases from J, leaving 18 bases between. CDR3 sequence reads: CASSNSRLAIYNEQFF. The DNA for the CDR3 is TGTGCCAGCAGTAATTCGCGGTTAGCGATTTACAATGAGCAGTTCTTC.

This clonotype was detected a few times. This chain connects TRBV2 to TRBJ2-3; no reliable D call. The V gene's germline CDR1 is SNHLY and CDR2 FYNNEI. This CDR3 is built from 12 residues. V lost 8 bases and J lost 4, with 10 bases in between. The CDR3 DNA reads TGTGCCAGCGGCCAGATAGCAGATACGCAGTATTTT. It specifies CASGQIADTQYF.

This clonotype was recorded many times. The junction and the germline gene differ at one end; a read error may be behind it. The V call is TRBV7-3, the J call TRBJ2-1; 14 bases agree with TRBD2. Germline CDR1 SGHTA, CDR2 FQGTGA. The CDR3 length is 17 residues. This chain's CDR3 is CASSVTGTSGRTNEQFF. The DNA for the CDR3 is TGTGCCAGCAGCGTAACCGGGACTAGCGGGAGAACCAATGAGCAGTTCTTC.

The rearrangement links TRBV28 to TRBJ1-2; 11 bases agree with TRBD1. CDR3 length: 15 amino acids. With V trimmed by 5 bases and J by 5 bases, 7 bases remained unmatched. Germline assignment: CDR1 MDHEN and CDR2 SYDVKM. CDR3 in amino acids: CASSQWTGGWYGYTF. The CDR3 DNA sequence: TGTGCCAGCAGTCAATGGACAGGGGGCTGGTATGGCTACACCTTC.

This clonotype has at least ten counts. The rearrangement uses TRBV7-2 and TRBJ2-1; D perhaps matches TRBD1 (7 bases). Per the germline V gene, CDR1 is SGHTA and CDR2 is FQGNSA. The CDR3 covers 14 residues. V lost 3 bases to trimming and J lost 8 bases, with 14 bases between them. The DNA for the CDR3 is TGTGCCAGCAGCTTGTACAGGGGAGGCGATGAGCAGTTCTTC. This gives the protein CASSLYRGGDEQFF.

The chain links TRBV28 to TRBJ1-5, with TRBD1 matching 8 bases. The length of the CDR3 is 13 residues. CDR1 MDHEN and CDR2 SYDVKM come from the germline V gene. V was pared by 8 bases and J by 6 bases, with 6 bases of the junction left unmatched. Here the CDR3 reads CASRTGWIQPQHF. The CDR3 DNA is TGTGCCAGCCGGACAGGGTGGATTCAGCCCCAGCATTTT.

This clonotype was seen many times. The gene calls are TRBV7-8 and TRBJ1-1; D may be TRBD1 (5 bases). CDR1 is SGHVS, CDR2 FQNEAQ, per germline. Trimming took off 5 bases at V and 0 bases at J, with 13 bases between the two ends. The CDR3 has 15 residues. The CDR3: CASSPQVTLNTEAFF. The CDR3 DNA sequence: TGTGCCAGCAGCCCACAGGTTACCCTGAACACTGAAGCTTTCTTT. Together with reference TRBV7-8 and TRBJ1-1, the CDR3 gives the full variable domain: GAGVSQSPRYKVAKRGQDVALRCDPISGHVSLFWYQQALGQGPEFLTYFQNEAQLDKSGLPSDRFFAERPEGSVSTLKIQRTQQEDSAVYLCASSPQVTLNTEAFFGQGTRLTVV.

This chain joins TRBV11-2 and TRBJ2-7; the match to TRBD1 covers 8 bases. CDR3 length: 13 amino acids. In germline, CDR1 is SGHAT, CDR2 FQNNGV. V dropped 6 bases and J dropped 3; count of bases not matched to a gene: 4. As DNA, the CDR3 is TGTGCCAGCAGACGGACAGGGTACTACGAGCAGTACTTC. Residues: CASRRTGYYEQYF.

This clonotype was counted a few times. The chain has TRBV28 and TRBJ2-7; 8 bases line up with TRBD2. There are 16 residues in the CDR3. Unmatched junction bases numbered 11, after V lost 4 bases and J lost 3 bases. Germline V gives CDR1 MDHEN, CDR2 SYDVKM. Written as DNA, the CDR3 is TGTGCCAGCAGTTCCAACCGGGAGGGGAGGGTCTACGAGCAGTACTTC. Amino acid sequence: CASSSNREGRVYEQYF.

The chain carries TRBV30 and TRBJ2-1, with D possibly matching TRBD1 (6 bases). Germline CDR1 and CDR2: GTSNPN and SVGIG (reference sequence). The V end was cut by 4 bases, the J end by 0 bases, with 16 bases between. The CDR3 runs to 16 residues. DNA for the CDR3: TGTGCCTGGACCCGAAGGGGGTTCAGCTCCTACAATGAGCAGTTCTTC. This sequence encodes CAWTRRGFSSYNEQFF.

The J gene is TRBJ2-3, the V gene TRBV28, with D perhaps matching TRBD1 or TRBD2 (5 bases each). Germline V lookup: CDR1 MDHEN, CDR2 SYDVKM. Trimming took 5 bases from V and 11 from J, leaving 17 bases between them. The CDR3 consists of 13 residues. The CDR3 is CASSGPQGRGQYF. For the CDR3, the DNA is TGTGCCAGCAGTGGCCCTCAGGGACGTGGGCAGTATTTT.

J is TRBJ2-7 and V is TRBV2; TRBD2 agrees at 12 bases. The J segment lost 2 bases and the V segment lost 5 bases, leaving 16 bases of the junction unmatched. The CDR3 consists of 19 residues. Germline V CDR1 and CDR2: SNHLY, FYNNEI. CDR3 region: CASSRGPSGRAGMAYEQYF. CDR3 DNA sequence: TGTGCCAGCAGTCGGGGCCCTAGCGGGAGGGCCGGGATGGCCTACGAGCAGTACTTC.

The V call is TRBV11-2, the J call TRBJ2-3, with TRBD1 matching over 7 bases. The CDR3 length is 14 residues. In germline, CDR1 is SGHAT, CDR2 FQNNGV. J was trimmed by 5 bases and V by 4 bases; bases with no gene match: 6. For the CDR3, the DNA is TGTGCCAGCAGCTCGATGACAGGGAAAGATACGCAGTATTTT. This gives the protein CASSSMTGKDTQYF.

This clonotype was counted a few times. V usage is TRBV28 and J usage is TRBJ2-1, with TRBD2 matching over 10 bases. The CDR3 has 14 residues. Looked up from germline, CDR1 is MDHEN and CDR2 is SYDVKM. Losses at the gene ends were 6 bases for V and 6 bases for J; bases not matched to a gene: 5. CDR3 in DNA: TGTGCCAGCAGACCGGGACTAGCGACCAATGAGCAGTTCTTC. Amino acid sequence: CASRPGLATNEQFF. Complete variable domain (other parts from reference TRBV28 and TRBJ2-1): DVKVTQSSRYLVKRTGEKVFLECVQDMDHENMFWYRQDPGLGLRLIYFSYDVKMKEKGDIPEGYSVSREKKERFSLILESASTNQTSMYLCASRPGLATNEQFFGPGTRLTVL.

This clonotype was seen a handful of times. J is TRBJ2-7 and V is TRBV7-8; D is possibly TRBD2 (6 bases). Trimming left V 5 bases short and J 2 bases short, with 10 bases between. Germline V lookup: CDR1 SGHVS, CDR2 FQNEAQ. This CDR3 contains 13 residues. Here the CDR3 DNA reads TGTGCCAGCAGCGCGGGGACTGCCTACGAGCAGTACTTC. This sequence encodes CASSAGTAYEQYF.

The table lists this clonotype with a few counts. The CDR3 DNA is TGTGCCAGCAGCGGTCGGGGACCACCTGAAGCTTTCTTT. Protein sequence: CASSGRGPPEAFF. The chain carries TRBV5-6 and TRBJ1-1; the D gene is possibly TRBD1 (5 bases). This CDR3 region has 13 residues. CDR1 and CDR2 (germline): SGHDT, YYEEEE. Trimming removed 4 bases at V and 6 bases at J, with 13 bases between.

CDR3 sequence: CASSEIGDNSPLHF. The CDR3 DNA follows: TGTGCCAGCAGTGAAATTGGGGATAATTCACCCCTCCACTTT. V gene TRBV2 combines with J gene TRBJ1-6; no reliable D call. This CDR3 has 14 amino acids. Germline loops: CDR1 SNHLY, CDR2 FYNNEI. The V end was cut by 2 bases, the J end by 5 bases, with 7 bases between. Combining the CDR3 with reference TRBV2 and TRBJ1-6 gives the whole variable domain EPEVTQTPSHQVTQMGQEVILRCVPISNHLYFYWYRQILGQKVEFLVSFYNNEISEKSEIFDDQFSVERPDGSNFTLKIRSTKLEDSAMYFCASSEIGDNSPLHFGNGTRLTVT.

This clonotype was detected ten times or more. The rearrangement uses TRBV28 and TRBJ2-1; D ambiguous. CDR1 is MDHEN and CDR2 is SYDVKM in the germline V gene. V lost 8 bases to trimming and J lost 6 bases, with 26 bases between them. The CDR3 is 17 amino acids. The CDR3 coding sequence is TGTGCCAGCTGGGCGGCTGCCGCAACTCTTAAAGGCAATGAGCAGTTCTTC. This sequence encodes CASWAAAATLKGNEQFF.

This clonotype was seen a few times. V usage is TRBV6-2 or TRBV6-3 and J usage is TRBJ1-1, with 7 bases that match TRBD1. V trimming: 4 bases; J trimming: 11 bases; junction bases outside the gene matches: 10. CDR1 and CDR2 from the germline V gene are MNHEY and SVGEGT. This CDR3 has 13 residues. The CDR3 coding sequence is TGTGCCAGCAGTTCACCACAGGGGAGGAATGCTTTCTTT. Its protein is CASSSPQGRNAFF.

The V and J genes are TRBV6-2 or TRBV6-3 and TRBJ1-5; D remains unclear. CDR1 is MNHEY and CDR2 is SVGEGT in the germline V gene. The CDR3 is 12 amino acids. V was clipped by 5 bases and J by 4 bases, with 6 bases between them. For the CDR3, the DNA is TGTGCCAGCAGTCAAACAAATCAGCCCCAGCATTTT. This sequence encodes CASSQTNQPQHF.

This clonotype was seen more than once but under ten times. The rearrangement joins TRBV6-6 to TRBJ1-5, with TRBD1 as a possible D gene (6 bases). CDR1 is MNHNY and CDR2 is SVGAGI in the germline V gene (reference sequence). The CDR3 consists of 12 residues. V lost 7 bases, J lost 15 bases, and 19 bases lay in between. The CDR3, as DNA: TGTGCCAGCACCGGACAGTGGGATGGTGCGCATTTT. Translating it yields CASTGQWDGAHF.

This clonotype was counted many times. The chain couples TRBV7-2 to TRBJ2-1; D is uncertain. Germline values: CDR1 SGHTA, CDR2 FQGNSA. V was clipped by 1 base and J by 6 bases, with 10 bases between them. This CDR3 has 14 amino acids. The chain's CDR3 is CASSLVVGSNEQFF. CDR3 nucleotides: TGTGCCAGCAGCTTAGTTGTGGGTTCCAATGAGCAGTTCTTC.

This chain uses TRBV20-1 with TRBJ2-5; D tentatively fits TRBD1 or TRBD2 (6 bases each). The CDR3 loop spans 14 amino acids. The V gene lost 5 bases and the J gene lost 2 bases, with 15 bases spanning the gap. Germline values: CDR1 DFQATT, CDR2 SNEGSKA (reference sequence). The CDR3 nucleotides read TGCAGTGCTCGTTTGGGGGGCGGACAAGAGACCCAGTACTTC. This gives the protein CSARLGGGQETQYF.